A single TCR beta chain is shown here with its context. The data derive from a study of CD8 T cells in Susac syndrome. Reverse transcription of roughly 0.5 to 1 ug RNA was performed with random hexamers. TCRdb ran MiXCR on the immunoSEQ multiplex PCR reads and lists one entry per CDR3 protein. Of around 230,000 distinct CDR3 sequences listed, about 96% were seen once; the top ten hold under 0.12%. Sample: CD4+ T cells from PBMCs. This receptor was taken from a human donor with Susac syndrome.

The CDR3 is CASSQGTGTEAFF. The DNA for the CDR3 is TGTGCCAGCAGCCAAGGGACTGGGACTGAAGCTTTCTTT. The rearrangement links TRBV3-1 to TRBJ1-1; D unresolved. V dropped 1 base and J dropped 5 bases, with 8 bases sitting between them. CDR3 length: 13 residues. Germline CDR1 LGHDT, CDR2 YNNKEL (reference sequence). Together with reference TRBV3-1 and TRBJ1-1, the CDR3 gives the full variable domain: DTAVSQTPKYLVTQMGNDKSIKCEQNLGHDTMYWYKQDSKKFLKIMFSYNNKELIINETVPNRFSPKSPDKAHLNLHINSLELGDSAVYFCASSQGTGTEAFFGQGTRLTVV.